One sample yielded the 26 T cell receptor beta chains listed below, sequenced in a study of T cell responses to AZD1222 COVID-19 vaccine. The table came from immunoSEQ multiplex PCR; TCRdb's copy has only in-frame clones and leaves some out. The sample carries about 96,000 clones, 80% to 90% recorded once. The specimen was peripheral blood, collected on day 0 of AZD1222 vaccination. The receptors were sampled from an adult in good health.

The rearrangement links TRBV5-4 to TRBJ2-3; D perhaps matches TRBD2 (7 bases). Trimming left V 2 bases short and J 5 bases short, with 9 bases between. Germline V gives CDR1 SGHNT, CDR2 YYREEE (reference sequence). The CDR3 is 13 amino acids. CDR3 in DNA: TGTGCCAGCAGCTTCGGGGGGCAAGATACGCAGTATTTT. As protein: CASSFGGQDTQYF.

The chain is built from TRBV10-3 and TRBJ1-2; 7 bases agree with TRBD1. Looked up from germline, CDR1 is ENHRY and CDR2 is SYGVKD. The CDR3 length is 13 residues. J lost 2 bases, V lost 7 bases, and 4 bases had no gene match. The CDR3 is CAITPGQNYGYTF. The CDR3 region has the DNA TGTGCCATCACTCCGGGACAGAACTATGGCTACACCTTC.

The chain couples TRBV4-1 to TRBJ2-7; D gene ambiguous. This CDR3 contains 14 residues. Germline assignment: CDR1 MGHRA and CDR2 YSYEKL. The germline V and J ends were trimmed by 0 bases and 6 bases, with 12 bases remaining between them. The CDR3 protein is CASSQDPQVAEQYF. The CDR3 coding sequence is TGCGCCAGCAGCCAAGATCCGCAGGTTGCCGAGCAGTACTTC.

This clone was counted a single time. The V and J genes are TRBV25-1 and TRBJ2-1, with 8 bases aligning to TRBD1. J gave up 6 bases and V 6 bases, and 4 bases lay outside the gene matches. Germline V gene data show CDR1 as MGHDK and CDR2 as SYGVNS. CDR3 length: 13 residues. The CDR3 region has the DNA TGTGCCAGCAGACAAACAGGGGGCAATGAGCAGTTCTTC. It translates to CASRQTGGNEQFF.

The genes are TRBV18 and TRBJ1-1, with a weak D call TRBD1 (5 bases). The CDR3 is made up of 16 amino acids. V lost 5 bases, J lost 1 base, and 17 bases lay in between. Germline loops: CDR1 KGHSH, CDR2 LQKENI. The CDR3 is CASSANSGLTNTEAFF. CDR3 DNA: TGTGCCAGCTCAGCAAATTCGGGACTTACGAACACTGAAGCTTTCTTT. The complete variable domain, with remaining parts taken from reference TRBV18 and TRBJ1-1, reads NAGVMQNPRHLVRRRGQEARLRCSPMKGHSHVYWYRQLPEEGLKFMVYLQKENIIDESGMPKERFSAEFPKEGPSILRIQQVVRGDSAAYFCASSANSGLTNTEAFFGQGTRLTVV.

This chain joins TRBV5-1 and TRBJ2-5; D may be TRBD2 (5 bases). Deletions cut 4 bases from V and 2 bases from J, with 21 bases between. Per germline, CDR1 SGHRS and CDR2 YFSETQ. The CDR3 loop spans 17 amino acids. CDR3 region: CASSQPSQEDPQETQYF. The CDR3 nucleotides read TGCGCCAGCAGCCAACCCAGCCAGGAGGATCCACAAGAGACCCAGTACTTC.

The table lists this clone with a count of one. The chain combines TRBV7-2 with TRBJ2-5; TRBD2 aligns across 11 bases. This CDR3 contains 14 residues. With 3 bases clipped from V and 3 bases from J, the junction kept 0 bases outside the gene matches. CDR1 SGHTA and CDR2 FQGNSA come from the germline V gene. CDR3 sequence (DNA): TGTGCCAGCAGCTTGGGACTAGCGGAAGAGACCCAGTACTTC. Its protein product is CASSLGLAEETQYF.

The V call is TRBV15, the J call TRBJ1-3; TRBD1 aligns across 9 bases. Germline CDR1 is LNHNV and CDR2 is YYDKDF (reference sequence). The CDR3 loop spans 18 amino acids. The ends lost 0 bases at V and 5 bases at J; junction bases unmatched: 11. CDR3 in amino acids: CATSRDRILGQGRNTIYF. In DNA, the CDR3 is TGTGCCACCAGCAGAGATCGTATTCTGGGACAGGGAAGAAACACCATATATTTT.

This clone was observed once. V and J are TRBV7-8 and TRBJ1-6, with TRBD1 as a possible D gene (5 bases). This CDR3 spans 15 amino acids. The germline CDR1 and CDR2 sequences are SGHVS and FQNEAQ. Trimming took 5 bases from V and 7 from J, leaving 15 bases between them. Here the CDR3 reads CASSTPGRANSPLHF. The CDR3 nucleotides read TGTGCCAGCAGCACACCGGGACGGGCGAATTCACCCCTCCACTTT. Supplemented by reference TRBV7-8 and TRBJ1-6, the full variable domain reads GAGVSQSPRYKVAKRGQDVALRCDPISGHVSLFWYQQALGQGPEFLTYFQNEAQLDKSGLPSDRFFAERPEGSVSTLKIQRTQQEDSAVYLCASSTPGRANSPLHFGNGTRLTVT.

V gene TRBV11-2 combines with J gene TRBJ1-1; TRBD1 might be the D (6 bases). This CDR3 has 14 residues. V shed 5 bases and J shed 0 bases, with 10 bases lying between them. Germline loops: CDR1 SGHAT, CDR2 FQNNGV. The CDR3 loop is CASSLNRVNTEAFF. CDR3 sequence (DNA): TGTGCCAGCAGCCTTAACAGGGTGAACACTGAAGCTTTCTTT.

This clone has more than one count but fewer than ten. This rearrangement joins TRBV5-6 to TRBJ1-1; a possible D gene is TRBD1 (5 bases). The CDR3 sequence is 14 residues long. Per the germline V gene, CDR1 is SGHDT and CDR2 is YYEEEE. V lost 4 bases and J 1 base, leaving 11 bases between the germline ends. The CDR3 nucleotides are TGTGCCAGCAGCACTCTAACAGGGAACACTGAAGCTTTCTTT. Translating gives CASSTLTGNTEAFF. Using reference TRBV5-6 and TRBJ1-1 for the parts outside the CDR3, the full variable domain is DAGVTQSPTHLIKTRGQQVTLRCSPKSGHDTVSWYQQALGQGPQFIFQYYEEEERQRGNFPDRFSGHQFPNYSSELNVNALLLGDSALYLCASSTLTGNTEAFFGQGTRLTVV.

The J gene is TRBJ2-5, the V gene TRBV3-1 (or the pseudogene TRBV3-2); D unclear. Trimming removed 4 bases at V and 0 bases at J, with 3 bases between. Germline V gene sequence: CDR1 LGHDT, CDR2 YNNKEL (reference sequence). This CDR3 has 12 amino acids. This chain's CDR3 is CASSPNQETQYF. The CDR3, as DNA: TGTGCCAGCAGCCCAAACCAAGAGACCCAGTACTTC.

The genes are TRBV29-1 and TRBJ1-2; 7 nucleotides line up with TRBD1. The junction had 8 bases not matched to a gene; V was cut back by 6 bases and J by 7 bases. Germline loops: CDR1 SQVTM, CDR2 ANQGSEA. This CDR3 has 12 amino acids. CDR3 nucleotides: TGCAGCGTCGCTCAGGGGGGCTCTGGCTACACCTTC. It specifies CSVAQGGSGYTF.

CDR3 sequence: CASSQQVGNQPQHF. For the CDR3, the DNA is TGTGCCAGCAGTCAACAGGTTGGCAATCAGCCCCAGCATTTT. This chain uses TRBV2 with TRBJ1-5, with TRBD1 as a possible D gene (5 bases). The CDR3 spans 14 residues. V was shortened by 5 bases and J by 2 bases, with 10 bases between the two germline ends. The germline V gene encodes CDR1 SNHLY and CDR2 FYNNEI.

This clone was counted between two and nine times. This chain uses TRBV27 with TRBJ2-1; TRBD1 or TRBD2 may be the D gene (6 bases each). The CDR3 is 15 amino acids. Trimming shortened V by 6 bases and J by 1 base, and 13 bases separated the two germline ends. Germline V lookup: CDR1 MNHEY, CDR2 SMNVEV (reference sequence). This chain's CDR3 is CASRLGGTSYNEQFF. The CDR3 region has the DNA TGTGCCAGCAGATTAGGGGGGACTTCCTACAATGAGCAGTTCTTC.

The chain has TRBV5-4 and TRBJ2-3, with 8 bases lining up with TRBD2. The V segment lost 4 bases and the J segment 2 bases; nucleotides outside the gene matches: 6. CDR3 length equals 15 residues. Germline V lookup: CDR1 SGHNT, CDR2 YYREEE (reference sequence). CDR3 sequence: CASSVAGRPTDTQYF. The CDR3 region has the DNA TGTGCCAGCAGCGTAGCGGGGAGACCCACAGATACGCAGTATTTT.

V usage is TRBV30 and J usage is TRBJ2-7; a weak D match, TRBD2 (7 bases). CDR1 and CDR2 (germline): GTSNPN, SVGIG (reference sequence). V was cut by 3 bases and J by 6 bases, with 15 bases left in between. The CDR3 has 13 residues. This CDR3 reads CAWSKGGALEQYF. The CDR3 coding sequence is TGTGCCTGGAGCAAAGGGGGGGCTCTCGAGCAGTACTTC.

The chain recombines TRBV7-8 with TRBJ2-3; 14 bases agree with TRBD2. Trimming took 5 bases from V and 0 from J; bases not matched to a gene: 7. This CDR3 is built from 18 residues. Per the germline V gene, CDR1 is SGHVS and CDR2 is FQNEAQ. The CDR3 DNA follows: TGTGCCAGCAGCCAAGGACTAGCGGGGGGAGGGAGCACAGATACGCAGTATTTT. Translating gives CASSQGLAGGGSTDTQYF.

The V gene is TRBV4-2, the J gene TRBJ2-1; no clear D gene. Trimming cost V 0 bases and J 13 bases, with 10 bases left between them. This CDR3 region has 12 residues. CDR1 is LGHNA, CDR2 YNFKEQ, per germline. Written as DNA, the CDR3 is TGTGCCAGCAGCCAAGAAGGATTACGACAGTTCTTC. This codes for CASSQEGLRQFF.

The rearrangement joins TRBV28 to TRBJ1-6; D not resolved. Germline V gene lookup returns CDR1 MDHEN and CDR2 SYDVKM. The CDR3 is 16 residues long. Trimming shortened V by 6 bases and J by 3 bases, and 15 bases separated the two germline ends. In DNA, the CDR3 is TGTGCCAGCAGCGGCGGGAGAGAAATCTATAATTCACCCCTCCACTTT. Its translation: CASSGGREIYNSPLHF.

The chain links TRBV7-2 to TRBJ2-7; D is perhaps TRBD1 (6 bases). The germline V gene has CDR1 SGHTA and CDR2 FQGNSA. The CDR3 runs to 15 residues. V lost 6 bases, J lost 0 bases, and 15 bases lay in between. The CDR3 loop is CASRQGQGSSYEQYF. CDR3 bases: TGTGCCAGCAGGCAAGGGCAGGGGAGCTCCTACGAGCAGTACTTC.

The DNA of the CDR3 is TGTGCCACCAGCAGAGGGCGACAGGACCAGCCCCAGCATTTT. Translating gives CATSRGRQDQPQHF. V is TRBV15 and J is TRBJ1-5, with D maybe TRBD1 (6 bases). Per germline, CDR1 LNHNV and CDR2 YYDKDF (reference sequence). The CDR3 loop spans 14 amino acids. Trimming stripped 1 base from V and 7 bases from J, with 11 bases between.

V and J are TRBV19 and TRBJ2-3; 7 bases match TRBD2. The CDR3 spans 14 residues. The junction had 7 bases not matched to a gene; V was cut back by 6 bases and J by 4 bases. Germline-derived CDR1 and CDR2 are LNHDA and SQIVND (reference sequence). The CDR3 bases are TGTGCCAGTAGACCACCGGGGGGTCCAGATACGCAGTATTTT. This sequence encodes CASRPPGGPDTQYF.

The gene calls are TRBV12-5 and TRBJ1-1; D unclear. Germline V CDR1 and CDR2: LGHNT, FRNRAP. The germline V and J ends were trimmed by 5 bases and 0 bases, with 7 bases remaining between them. The CDR3 totals 13 residues. CDR3 amino acids: CASGPGLNTEAFF. In nucleotides, the CDR3 is TGTGCTAGTGGTCCCGGGCTGAACACTGAAGCTTTCTTT.

The J gene is TRBJ1-3, the V gene TRBV27; D is unclear. V was pared by 4 bases and J by 0 bases, with 7 bases between. This CDR3 region has 14 residues. Germline loops: CDR1 MNHEY, CDR2 SMNVEV (reference sequence). CDR3 region: CASSSTSSGNTIYF. In DNA form, the CDR3 reads TGTGCCAGCAGTTCGACAAGCTCTGGAAACACCATATATTTT.

There are a few counts of this clone. The rearrangement joins TRBV28 to TRBJ1-5; D gene unclear. CDR1 MDHEN and CDR2 SYDVKM come from the germline V gene. CDR3 size: 12 residues. Trimming took off 5 bases at V and 6 bases at J, with 8 bases between the two ends. The CDR3 DNA reads as TGTGCCAGCAGTCCTCAATTTCAGCCCCAGCATTTT. Translation: CASSPQFQPQHF. Using reference TRBV28 and TRBJ1-5 for the parts outside the CDR3, the full variable domain is DVKVTQSSRYLVKRTGEKVFLECVQDMDHENMFWYRQDPGLGLRLIYFSYDVKMKEKGDIPEGYSVSREKKERFSLILESASTNQTSMYLCASSPQFQPQHFGDGTRLSIL.